This T cell receptor beta chain comes out of a study of T cell responses to AZD1222 COVID-19 vaccine. Broader study findings: Clonal diversity may have been underestimated, and the donors were mostly white British, with more females than males. Repertoire sampling happened only post peak T cell response.

About this clone itself: Antigen unknown.

Clones were read by immunoSEQ multiplex PCR, and TCRdb kept only the in-frame ones, dropping some. The sample records around 80,000 clones, around four fifths being singletons. The receptor was derived from an adult who received the AZD1222 COVID-19 vaccine. This specimen consisted of peripheral blood, obtained 28 days after the second AZD1222 dose.

Here the CDR3 reads CASSKLAGPFTDTQYF. The CDR3, as DNA: TGTGCCAGTAGTAAACTAGCGGGACCTTTCACAGATACGCAGTATTTT. The V and J genes are TRBV19 and TRBJ2-3; 10 nucleotides agree with TRBD2. The CDR3 has 16 residues. The junction had 6 bases not matched to a gene; V was cut back by 4 bases and J by 2 bases. CDR1 LNHDA and CDR2 SQIVND come from the germline V gene (reference sequence).